Below, 2 T cell receptor beta chains from the same sample are listed, as sequenced in a study of control samples from healthy donors and cancer patients. Profiled with immunoSEQ multiplex PCR; TCRdb holds only in-frame clones, not every one. Among 400,000 to 500,000 clones listed, around 90% were seen once. Sequencing was performed on PBMCs. These receptors came from a man aged 35 to 55 with head and neck cancer.

The chain joins TRBV3-1 (or the pseudogene TRBV3-2) to TRBJ1-4; D is unclear. Germline CDR1 is LGHDT and CDR2 is YNNKEL (reference sequence). V dropped 2 bases and J dropped 7 bases, with 8 bases sitting between them. This CDR3 spans 13 amino acids. CDR3 sequence reads: CASSQNWGEKLFF. CDR3 bases: TGTGCCAGCAGCCAAAATTGGGGTGAAAAACTGTTTTTT.

This chain connects TRBV19 to TRBJ2-6; 7 bases fit TRBD2. Germline values: CDR1 LNHDA, CDR2 SQIVND (reference sequence). The CDR3 has 17 amino acids. Trimming removed 7 bases from V and 3 bases from J; junction bases left unmatched: 12. The CDR3 coding sequence is TGTGCCAGTAAAAGGGAGGGCGGGGCCTTTGGGGCCAACGTCCTGACTTTC. It specifies CASKREGGAFGANVLTF.